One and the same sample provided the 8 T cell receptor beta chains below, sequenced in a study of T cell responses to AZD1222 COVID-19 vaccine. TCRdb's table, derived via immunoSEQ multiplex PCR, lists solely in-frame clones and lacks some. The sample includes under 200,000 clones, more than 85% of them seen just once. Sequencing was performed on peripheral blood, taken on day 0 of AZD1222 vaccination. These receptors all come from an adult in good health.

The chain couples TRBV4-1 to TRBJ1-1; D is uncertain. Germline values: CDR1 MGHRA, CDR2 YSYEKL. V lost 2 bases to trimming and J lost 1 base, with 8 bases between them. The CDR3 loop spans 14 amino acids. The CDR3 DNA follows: TGCGCCAGCAGCCAATGGGGTGGGAACACTGAAGCTTTCTTT. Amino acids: CASSQWGGNTEAFF.

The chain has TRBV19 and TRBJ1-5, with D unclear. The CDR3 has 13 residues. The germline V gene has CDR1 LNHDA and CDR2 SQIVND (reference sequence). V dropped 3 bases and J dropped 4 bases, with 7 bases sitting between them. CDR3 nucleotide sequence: TGTGCCAGTAGTATGGTAGTTAATCAGCCCCAGCATTTT. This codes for CASSMVVNQPQHF. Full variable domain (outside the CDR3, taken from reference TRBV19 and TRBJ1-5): DGGITQSPKYLFRKEGQNVTLSCEQNLNHDAMYWYRQDPGQGLRLIYYSQIVNDFQKGDIAEGYSVSREKKESFPLTVTSAQKNPTAFYLCASSMVVNQPQHFGDGTRLSIL.

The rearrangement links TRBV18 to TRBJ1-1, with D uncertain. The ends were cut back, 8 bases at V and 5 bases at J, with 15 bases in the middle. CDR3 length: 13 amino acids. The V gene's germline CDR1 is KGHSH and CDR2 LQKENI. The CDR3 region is CASQGSPGTEAFF. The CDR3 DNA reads TGTGCCAGCCAAGGATCACCGGGGACTGAAGCTTTCTTT.

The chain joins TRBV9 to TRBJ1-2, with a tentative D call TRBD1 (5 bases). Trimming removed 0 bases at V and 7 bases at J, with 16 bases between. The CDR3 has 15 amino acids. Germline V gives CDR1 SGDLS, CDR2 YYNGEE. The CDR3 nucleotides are TGTGCCAGCAGCGTAGAGAGGGGTCATTTGGGTGGCTACACCTTC. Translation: CASSVERGHLGGYTF.

The CDR3 protein is CASRQDVQGGYTF. In DNA, the CDR3 is TGCGCCAGCCGCCAGGACGTGCAGGGGGGCTACACCTTC. The chain recombines TRBV5-1 with TRBJ1-2, with D possibly matching TRBD1 (6 bases). The CDR3 extends over 13 amino acids. In germline, CDR1 is SGHRS, CDR2 YFSETQ. V lost 7 bases and J 8 bases, leaving 18 bases between the germline ends. The whole variable domain, remainder taken from reference TRBV5-1 and TRBJ1-2, is KAGVTQTPRYLIKTRGQQVTLSCSPISGHRSVSWYQQTPGQGLQFLFEYFSETQRNKGNFPGRFSGRQFSNSRSEMNVSTLELGDSALYLCASRQDVQGGYTFGSGTRLTVV.

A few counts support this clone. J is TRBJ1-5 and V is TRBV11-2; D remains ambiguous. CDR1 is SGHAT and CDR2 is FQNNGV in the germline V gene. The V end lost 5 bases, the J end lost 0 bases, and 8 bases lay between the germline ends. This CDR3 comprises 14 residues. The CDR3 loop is CASSRTDSNQPQHF. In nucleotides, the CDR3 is TGTGCCAGCAGCAGGACGGATAGCAATCAGCCCCAGCATTTT. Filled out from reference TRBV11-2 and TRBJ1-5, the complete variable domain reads EAGVAQSPRYKIIEKRQSVAFWCNPISGHATLYWYQQILGQGPKLLIQFQNNGVVDDSQLPKDRFSAERLKGVDSTLKIQPAKLEDSAVYLCASSRTDSNQPQHFGDGTRLSIL.

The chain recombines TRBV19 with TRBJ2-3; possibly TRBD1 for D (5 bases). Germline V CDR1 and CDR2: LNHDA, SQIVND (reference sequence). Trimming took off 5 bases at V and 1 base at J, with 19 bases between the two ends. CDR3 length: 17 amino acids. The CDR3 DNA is TGTGCCAGTAGTGCGAGACCCCAGGGTTACGGCACAGATACGCAGTATTTT. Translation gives CASSARPQGYGTDTQYF.

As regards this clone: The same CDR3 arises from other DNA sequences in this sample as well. CDR3 sequence: CSVGGGYEQYF. The CDR3 region has the DNA TGCAGCGTTGGAGGGGGCTACGAGCAGTACTTC. The V and J genes are TRBV29-1 and TRBJ2-7, with TRBD1 as a possible D gene (6 bases). The CDR3 is made up of 11 amino acids. V lost 4 bases and J lost 3, with 7 bases in between. CDR1 and CDR2 (germline): SQVTM, ANQGSEA.